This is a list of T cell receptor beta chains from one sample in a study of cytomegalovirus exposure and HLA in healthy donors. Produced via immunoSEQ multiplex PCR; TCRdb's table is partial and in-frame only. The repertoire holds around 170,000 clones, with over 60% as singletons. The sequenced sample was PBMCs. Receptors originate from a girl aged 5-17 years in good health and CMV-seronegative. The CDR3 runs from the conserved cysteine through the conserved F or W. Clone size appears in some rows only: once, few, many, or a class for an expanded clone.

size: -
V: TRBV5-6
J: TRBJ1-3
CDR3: CASSFSLSGNTIYF

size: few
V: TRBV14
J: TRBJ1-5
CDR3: CASSQEWTWGQPQHF

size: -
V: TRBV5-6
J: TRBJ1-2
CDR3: CASSPGGGAYGYTF

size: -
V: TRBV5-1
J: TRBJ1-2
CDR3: CASSLDSRSGYGYTF

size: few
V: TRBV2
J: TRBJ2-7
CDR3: CASSQAGGSYEQYF

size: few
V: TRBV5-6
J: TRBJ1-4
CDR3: CASSSRQGFEKLFF

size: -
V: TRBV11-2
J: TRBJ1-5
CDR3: CASSGTGGKQPQHF

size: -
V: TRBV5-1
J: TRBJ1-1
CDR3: CASSSGLTGPNTEAFF

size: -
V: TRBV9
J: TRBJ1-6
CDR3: CASSVEGQGNSPLHF

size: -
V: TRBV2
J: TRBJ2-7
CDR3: CASSDRDRVSYEQYF

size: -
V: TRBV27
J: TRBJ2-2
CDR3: CASRQGSGELFF

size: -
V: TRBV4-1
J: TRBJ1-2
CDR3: CASSQPGTGRGYTF

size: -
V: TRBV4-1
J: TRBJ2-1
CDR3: CASSHLLAGGPGDNEQFF

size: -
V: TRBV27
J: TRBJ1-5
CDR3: CASSQQGVWNQPQHF

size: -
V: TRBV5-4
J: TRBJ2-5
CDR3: CASSLDGSGGQYF

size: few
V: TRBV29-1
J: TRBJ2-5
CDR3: CSVESRGYTKTQYF

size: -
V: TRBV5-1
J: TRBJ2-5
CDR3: CASSWTGTSGGQTQYF

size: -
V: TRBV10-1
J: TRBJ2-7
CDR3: CASSRDRGYEQYF

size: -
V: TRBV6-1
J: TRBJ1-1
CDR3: CASSPTGNTEAFF

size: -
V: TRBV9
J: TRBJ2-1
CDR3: CASSVYGGTYNEQFF

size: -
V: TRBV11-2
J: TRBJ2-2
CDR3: CASSLQGATGELFF

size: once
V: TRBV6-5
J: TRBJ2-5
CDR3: CASRSGQGLGETQYF

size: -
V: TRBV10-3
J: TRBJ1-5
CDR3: CAISATQGIDPLGHQPQHF

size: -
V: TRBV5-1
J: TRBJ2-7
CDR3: CASSPQGGYEQYF

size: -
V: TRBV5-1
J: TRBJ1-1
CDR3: CASSFGGGTEAFF

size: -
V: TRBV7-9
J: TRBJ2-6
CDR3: CASSSLPGQEGSGANVLTF

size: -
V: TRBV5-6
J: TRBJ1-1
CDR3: CASSPAVAGTEAFF

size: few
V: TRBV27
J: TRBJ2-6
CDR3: CASSLQATPGANVLTF

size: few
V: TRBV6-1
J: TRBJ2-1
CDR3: CASILGTGYFDEQFF

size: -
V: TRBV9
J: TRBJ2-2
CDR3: CASSVRTGRDTGELFF

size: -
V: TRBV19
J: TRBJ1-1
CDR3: CASRPTGPSGNTEAFF

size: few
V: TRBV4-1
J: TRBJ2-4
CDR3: CASSQQTGSGNIQYF

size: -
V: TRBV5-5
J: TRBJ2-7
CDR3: CASSLVPEAYEQYF

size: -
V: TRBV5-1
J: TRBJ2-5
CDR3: CASSQGVRDRQETQYF

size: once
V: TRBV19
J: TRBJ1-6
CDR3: CASNVGTGGSPLHF

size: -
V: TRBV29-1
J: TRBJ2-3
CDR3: CSVGRGQGGTDTQYF

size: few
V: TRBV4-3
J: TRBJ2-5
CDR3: CASSQGSGETQYF

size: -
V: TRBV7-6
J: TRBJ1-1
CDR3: CASSLADSGVAEAFF

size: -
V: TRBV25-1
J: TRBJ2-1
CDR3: CASRSSSWGGSHEQFF

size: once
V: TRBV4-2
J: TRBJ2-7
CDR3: CASSQGGGTKWGLSEQYF

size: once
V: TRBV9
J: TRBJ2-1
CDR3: CASSVGQSNEQFF

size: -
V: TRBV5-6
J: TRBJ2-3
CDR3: CASSLRRGLTDTQYF

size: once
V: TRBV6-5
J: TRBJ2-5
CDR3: CASSRAGGPQETQYF

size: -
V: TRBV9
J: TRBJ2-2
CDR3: CASGRENTGELFF

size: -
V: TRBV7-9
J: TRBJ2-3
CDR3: CATGQGDTADTQYF

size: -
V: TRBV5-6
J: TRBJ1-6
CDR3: CASMAGLYNSPLHF

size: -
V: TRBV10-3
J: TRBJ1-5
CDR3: CAIRDREGQPQHF

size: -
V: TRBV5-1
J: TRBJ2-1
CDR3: CASSRLTSGGAWEQFF

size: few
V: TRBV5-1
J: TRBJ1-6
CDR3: CASSTDNSPLHF

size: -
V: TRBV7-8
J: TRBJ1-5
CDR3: CASSLGDQPQHF

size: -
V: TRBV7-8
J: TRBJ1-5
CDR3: CASSLGGPNQPQHF

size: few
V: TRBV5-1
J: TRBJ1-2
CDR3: CASSFGASYGYTF

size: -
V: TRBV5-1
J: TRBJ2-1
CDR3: CASSLYSASGLYNEQFF

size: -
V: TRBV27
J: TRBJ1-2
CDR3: CASSDPGEYGYTF

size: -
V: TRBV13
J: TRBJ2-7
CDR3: CASSNSGLTYEQYF

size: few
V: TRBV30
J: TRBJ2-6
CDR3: CAAGANVLTF

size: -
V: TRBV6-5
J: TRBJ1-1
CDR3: CASSPLRTGWAFF

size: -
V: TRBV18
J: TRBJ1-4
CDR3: CASSPASTNEKLFF

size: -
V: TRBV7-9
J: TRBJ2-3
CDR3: CASSLTGGTDTQYF